These 4 T cell receptor beta chains were all obtained from the same sample, sequenced in a study of T-cell reconstitution after alpha-beta-depleted transplantation in children. Unique molecular identifiers were used to barcode this TCRbeta library. From the PCR reads, TCRdb called clonotypes with MiXCR, one entry per CDR3 protein. The top ten clones hold more than 25% of a sample with about 980,000 distinct CDR3 sequences, roughly 29% of them seen once. This specimen consisted of PBMCs, mostly from graft donor cells, obtained 360 days after TCRalphabeta/CD19-depleted stem cell transplant. Source of these receptors: a boy in the first two years of life who had a stem cell transplant for SCID, so the T cells may come from the graft donor.

This clonotype has just a few counts. This rearrangement joins TRBV7-9 to TRBJ2-6; no firm D call. Germline lookup yields CDR1 SEHNR and CDR2 FQNEAQ (reference sequence). The V and J ends lost 5 bases and 2 bases respectively, with 16 bases between them. The CDR3 consists of 17 residues. In nucleotides, the CDR3 is TGTGCCAGCAGCCCTAGACCGGTTCCCGCTGGGGCCAACGTCCTGACTTTC. This sequence encodes CASSPRPVPAGANVLTF.

This clonotype came up a few times. At one end the junction does not follow the germline gene, possibly because of a read error. V is TRBV12-3 or TRBV12-4 and J is TRBJ2-7; D may be TRBD2 (6 bases). CDR3 length: 19 residues. The CDR3 here is CASSLARNIDSPNPYEQYF. DNA of the CDR3: TGTGCCAGCAGTCTAGCGAGGAACATTGACAGCCCAAACCCCTACGAGCAGTACTTC.

This clonotype was picked up many times. This chain connects TRBV20-1 to TRBJ1-2; tentatively, D is TRBD1 (5 bases). Germline V gives CDR1 DFQATT, CDR2 SNEGSKA (reference sequence). There are 14 residues in the CDR3. V was trimmed by 4 bases and J by 8 bases, leaving 20 bases between them. The CDR3 region has the DNA TGCAGTGCTACCTCGGGGCTAGGATTCGGAGGCTACACCTTC. Protein product: CSATSGLGFGGYTF.

This clonotype was picked up a small number of times. V is TRBV5-1 and J is TRBJ2-7; TRBD2 matches at 7 bases. CDR1 and CDR2 (germline): SGHRS, YFSETQ. The CDR3 covers 14 residues. After removal of 5 bases from V and 1 base from J, the junction contained 6 bases not matched to a gene. DNA for the CDR3: TGCGCCAGCAGAAGCGGACTAGGTTCCTACGAGCAGTACTTC. Protein product: CASRSGLGSYEQYF.